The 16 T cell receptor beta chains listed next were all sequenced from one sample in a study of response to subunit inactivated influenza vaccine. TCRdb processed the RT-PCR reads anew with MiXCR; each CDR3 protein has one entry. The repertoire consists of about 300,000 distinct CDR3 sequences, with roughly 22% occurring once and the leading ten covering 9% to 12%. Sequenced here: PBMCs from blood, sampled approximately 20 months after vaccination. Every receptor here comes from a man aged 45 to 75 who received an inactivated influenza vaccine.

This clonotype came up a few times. The CDR3: CASSQTLAGGSDTQYF. Written as DNA, the CDR3 is TGCGCCAGCAGCCAAACCCTAGCGGGAGGATCAGATACGCAGTATTTT. The chain is built from TRBV4-3 and TRBJ2-3; 11 bases agree with TRBD2. Trimming cost V 2 bases and J 4 bases; bases outside gene matches: 5. There are 16 residues in the CDR3. Germline CDR1 and CDR2: LGHNA and YSLEER.

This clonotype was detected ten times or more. CDR3 residues: CSVEAGTNYGYTF. Here the CDR3 DNA reads TGCAGCGTTGAGGCAGGGACCAACTATGGCTACACCTTC. The chain employs TRBV29-1 and TRBJ1-2; possible D gene TRBD1, 5 bases. Germline CDR1 and CDR2: SQVTM and ANQGSEA. This CDR3 contains 13 residues. V dropped 3 bases and J dropped 2 bases, with 10 bases sitting between them. The complete variable domain, with remaining parts taken from reference TRBV29-1 and TRBJ1-2, reads SAVISQKPSRDICQRGTSLTIQCQVDSQVTMMFWYRQQPGQSLTLIATANQGSEATYESGFVIDKFPISRPNLTFSTLTVSNMSPEDSSIYLCSVEAGTNYGYTFGSGTRLTVV.

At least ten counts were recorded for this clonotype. Here the CDR3 reads CASSLRPLQYSNQPQHF. In nucleotides, the CDR3 is TGTGCCAGCAGCTTACGACCCCTCCAGTATAGCAATCAGCCCCAGCATTTT. This chain links TRBV7-2 with TRBJ1-5, with D hard to call. The CDR3 covers 17 residues. V lost 2 bases and J lost 0, with 14 bases in between. From germline, CDR1 is SGHTA and CDR2 FQGNSA.

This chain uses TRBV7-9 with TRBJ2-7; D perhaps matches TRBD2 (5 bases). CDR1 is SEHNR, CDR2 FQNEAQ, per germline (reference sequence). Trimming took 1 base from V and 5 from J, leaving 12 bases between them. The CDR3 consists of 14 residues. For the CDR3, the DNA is TGTGCCAGCAGCTTAGTTAGGGAGAAAGACGAGCAGTACTTC. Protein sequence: CASSLVREKDEQYF.

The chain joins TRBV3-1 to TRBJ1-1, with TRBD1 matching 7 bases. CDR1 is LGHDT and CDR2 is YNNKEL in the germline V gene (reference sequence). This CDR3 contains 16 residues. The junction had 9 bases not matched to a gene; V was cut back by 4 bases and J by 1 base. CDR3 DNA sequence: TGTGCCAGCAGCCGACCCGTGACAGGGAAGAACACTGAAGCTTTCTTT. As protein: CASSRPVTGKNTEAFF.

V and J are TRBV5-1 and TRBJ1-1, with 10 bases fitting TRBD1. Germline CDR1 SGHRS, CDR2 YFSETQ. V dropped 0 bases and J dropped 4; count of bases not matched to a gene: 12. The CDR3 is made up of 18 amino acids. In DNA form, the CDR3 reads TGCGCCAGCAGCTTGGTGTGGACAGGGGGAGGTAGTAGCACTGAAGCTTTCTTT. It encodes CASSLVWTGGGSSTEAFF.

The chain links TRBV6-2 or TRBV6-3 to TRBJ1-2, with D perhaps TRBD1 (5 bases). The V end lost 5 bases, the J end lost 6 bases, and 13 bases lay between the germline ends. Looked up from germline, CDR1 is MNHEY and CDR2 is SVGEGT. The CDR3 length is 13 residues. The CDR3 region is CASSLDRRNGYTF. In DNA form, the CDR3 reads TGTGCCAGCAGTCTCGACAGACGGAATGGCTACACCTTC.

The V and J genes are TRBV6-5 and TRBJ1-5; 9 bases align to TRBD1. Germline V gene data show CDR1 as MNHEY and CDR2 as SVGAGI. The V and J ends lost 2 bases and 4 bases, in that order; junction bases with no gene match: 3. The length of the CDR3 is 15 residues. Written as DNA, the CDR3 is TGTGCCAGCAGTTACCGGACAGGGGAAAATCAGCCCCAGCATTTT. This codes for CASSYRTGENQPQHF.

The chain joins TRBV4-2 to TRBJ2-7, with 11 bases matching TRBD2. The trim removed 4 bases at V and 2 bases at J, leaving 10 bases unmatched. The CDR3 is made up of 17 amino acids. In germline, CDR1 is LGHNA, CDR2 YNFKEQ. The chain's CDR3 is CASSPGASGGYAYEQYF. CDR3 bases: TGTGCCAGCAGCCCCGGGGCTAGCGGGGGGTACGCCTACGAGCAGTACTTC.

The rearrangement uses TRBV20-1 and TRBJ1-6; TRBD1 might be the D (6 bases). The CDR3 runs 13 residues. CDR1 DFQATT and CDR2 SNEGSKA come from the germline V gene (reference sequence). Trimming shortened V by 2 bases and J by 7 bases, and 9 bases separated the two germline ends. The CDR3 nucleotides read TGCAGTGCTAGAACAGGGTTCAATTCACCCCTCCACTTT. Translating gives CSARTGFNSPLHF.

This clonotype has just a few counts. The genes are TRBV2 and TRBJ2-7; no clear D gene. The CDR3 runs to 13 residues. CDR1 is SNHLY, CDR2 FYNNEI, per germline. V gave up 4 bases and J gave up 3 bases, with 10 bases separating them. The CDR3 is CASSVGSYYEQYF. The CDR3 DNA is TGTGCCAGCAGTGTGGGTTCCTACTACGAGCAGTACTTC.

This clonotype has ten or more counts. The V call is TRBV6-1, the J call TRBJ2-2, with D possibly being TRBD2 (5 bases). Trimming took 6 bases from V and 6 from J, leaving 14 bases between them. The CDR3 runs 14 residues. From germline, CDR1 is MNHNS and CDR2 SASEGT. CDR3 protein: CASRRESFAGELFF. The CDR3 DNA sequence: TGTGCCAGCAGGAGGGAGAGTTTCGCCGGGGAGCTGTTTTTT.

The CDR3: CASSPSGENTQYF. CDR3 nucleotide sequence: TGTGCCAGCAGCCCGTCGGGTGAAAATACGCAGTATTTT. The genes are TRBV6-6 and TRBJ2-3; no reliable D call. CDR3 length equals 13 residues. V shed 6 bases and J shed 7 bases, with 14 bases lying between them. Germline CDR1 is MNHNY and CDR2 is SVGAGI (reference sequence).

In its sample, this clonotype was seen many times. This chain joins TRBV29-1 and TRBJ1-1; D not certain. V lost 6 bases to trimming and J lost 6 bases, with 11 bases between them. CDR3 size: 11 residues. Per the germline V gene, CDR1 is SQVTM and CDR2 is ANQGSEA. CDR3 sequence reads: CSVYEGPEAFF. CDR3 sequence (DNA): TGCAGCGTATACGAGGGTCCTGAAGCTTTCTTT.

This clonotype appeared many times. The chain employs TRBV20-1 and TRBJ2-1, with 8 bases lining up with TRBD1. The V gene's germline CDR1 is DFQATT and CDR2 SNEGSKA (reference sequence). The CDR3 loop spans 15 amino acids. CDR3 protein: CNKGVCGRGLNEQFF. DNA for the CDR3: TGCAATAAGGGGGTGTGTGGCAGGGGGCTCAATGAGCAGTTCTTC.

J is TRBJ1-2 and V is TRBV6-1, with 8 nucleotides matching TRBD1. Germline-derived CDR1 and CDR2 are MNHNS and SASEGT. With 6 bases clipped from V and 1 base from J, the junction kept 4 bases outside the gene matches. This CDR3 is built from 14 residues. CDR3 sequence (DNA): TGTGCCAGCAGCCGGGACAGGAATAACTATGGCTACACCTTC. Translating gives CASSRDRNNYGYTF.